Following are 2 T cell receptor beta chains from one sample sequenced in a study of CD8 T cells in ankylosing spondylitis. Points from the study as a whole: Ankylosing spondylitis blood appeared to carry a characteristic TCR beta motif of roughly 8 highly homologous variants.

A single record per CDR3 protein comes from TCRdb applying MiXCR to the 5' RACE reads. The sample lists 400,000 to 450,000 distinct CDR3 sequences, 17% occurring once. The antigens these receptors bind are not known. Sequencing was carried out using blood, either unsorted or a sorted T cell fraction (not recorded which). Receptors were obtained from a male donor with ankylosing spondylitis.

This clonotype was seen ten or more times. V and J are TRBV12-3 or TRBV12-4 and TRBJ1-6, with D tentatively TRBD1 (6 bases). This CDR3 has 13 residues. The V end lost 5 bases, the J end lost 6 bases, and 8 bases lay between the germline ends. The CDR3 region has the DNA TGTGCCAGCAGTAGGACAGTTAATTCACCCCTCCACTTT. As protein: CASSRTVNSPLHF.

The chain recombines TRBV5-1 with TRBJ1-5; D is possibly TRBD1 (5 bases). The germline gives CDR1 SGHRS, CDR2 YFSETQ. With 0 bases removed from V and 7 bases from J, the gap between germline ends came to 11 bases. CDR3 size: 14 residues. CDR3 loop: CASSLEQGGQPQHF. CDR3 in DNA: TGCGCCAGCAGCTTGGAGCAGGGAGGGCAGCCCCAGCATTTT.